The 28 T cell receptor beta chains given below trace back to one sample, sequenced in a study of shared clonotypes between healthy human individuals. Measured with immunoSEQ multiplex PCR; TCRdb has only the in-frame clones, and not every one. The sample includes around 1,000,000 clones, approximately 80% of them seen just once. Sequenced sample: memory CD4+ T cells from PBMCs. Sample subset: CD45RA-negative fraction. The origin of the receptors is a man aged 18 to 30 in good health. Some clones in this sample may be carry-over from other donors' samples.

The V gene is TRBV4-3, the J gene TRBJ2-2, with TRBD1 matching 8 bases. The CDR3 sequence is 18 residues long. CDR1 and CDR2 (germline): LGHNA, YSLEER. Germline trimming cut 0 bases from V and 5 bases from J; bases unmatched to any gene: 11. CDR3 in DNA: TGCGCCAGCAGCCAAGATCGGGGACAGGCCCTCTGGACCGGGGAGCTGTTTTTT. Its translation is CASSQDRGQALWTGELFF.

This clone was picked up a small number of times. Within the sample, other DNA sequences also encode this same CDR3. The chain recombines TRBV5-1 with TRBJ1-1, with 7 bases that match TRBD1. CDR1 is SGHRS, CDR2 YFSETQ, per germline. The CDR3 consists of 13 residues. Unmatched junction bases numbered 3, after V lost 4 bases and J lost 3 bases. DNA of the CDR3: TGCGCCAGCAGCCTCACAGGGGACACTGAAGCTTTCTTT. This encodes CASSLTGDTEAFF.

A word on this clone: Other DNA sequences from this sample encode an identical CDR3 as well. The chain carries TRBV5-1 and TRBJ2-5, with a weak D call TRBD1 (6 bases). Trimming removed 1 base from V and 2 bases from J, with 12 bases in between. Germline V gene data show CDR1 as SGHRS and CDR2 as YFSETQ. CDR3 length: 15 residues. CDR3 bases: TGCGCCAGCAGCTTGCTGGGGCAGGGGCAAGAGACCCAGTACTTC. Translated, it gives CASSLLGQGQETQYF.

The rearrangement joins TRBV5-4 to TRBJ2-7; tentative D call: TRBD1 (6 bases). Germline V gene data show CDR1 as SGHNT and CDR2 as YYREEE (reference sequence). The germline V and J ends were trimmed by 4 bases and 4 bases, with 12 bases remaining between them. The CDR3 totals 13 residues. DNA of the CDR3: TGTGCCAGCAGCACTCAACAGGGTTACGAGCAGTACTTC. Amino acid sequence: CASSTQQGYEQYF.

CDR3 sequence reads: CASSRDTRSTDTQYF. Here the CDR3 DNA reads TGTGCCAGCAGCAGGGACACAAGAAGCACAGATACGCAGTATTTT. V is TRBV9 and J is TRBJ2-3; TRBD1 is a possible D gene (6 bases). The germline V gene encodes CDR1 SGDLS and CDR2 YYNGEE. This CDR3 spans 15 amino acids. Deletions cut 4 bases from V and 0 bases from J, with 12 bases between.

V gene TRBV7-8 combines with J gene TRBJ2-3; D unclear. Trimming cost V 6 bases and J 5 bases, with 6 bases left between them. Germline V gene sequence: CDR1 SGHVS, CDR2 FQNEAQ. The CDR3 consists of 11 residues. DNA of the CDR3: TGTGCCAGCAGGGCAAGAGATACGCAGTATTTT. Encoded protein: CASRARDTQYF.

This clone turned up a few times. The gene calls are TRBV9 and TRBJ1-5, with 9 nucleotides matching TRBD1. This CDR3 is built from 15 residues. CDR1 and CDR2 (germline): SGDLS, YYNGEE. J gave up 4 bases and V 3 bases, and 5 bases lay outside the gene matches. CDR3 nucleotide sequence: TGTGCCAGCAGCGAGGGGACAGGGCGGAATCAGCCCCAGCATTTT. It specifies CASSEGTGRNQPQHF.

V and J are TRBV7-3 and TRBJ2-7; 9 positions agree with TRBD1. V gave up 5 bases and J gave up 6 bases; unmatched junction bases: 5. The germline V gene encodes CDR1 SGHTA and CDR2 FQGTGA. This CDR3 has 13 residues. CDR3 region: CASSLGQGTEQYF. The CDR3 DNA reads TGTGCCAGCAGCCTCGGACAGGGGACCGAGCAGTACTTC.

The CDR3 sequence: CASRLGQRNQPQHF. The CDR3 coding sequence is TGTGCCAGCCGATTGGGACAGCGAAATCAGCCCCAGCATTTT. The chain couples TRBV6-1 to TRBJ1-5; 7 positions agree with TRBD1. Trimming at V came to 8 bases and at J to 4 bases, leaving 8 bases not matched to a gene. The CDR3 has 14 amino acids. Germline V gives CDR1 MNHNS, CDR2 SASEGT.

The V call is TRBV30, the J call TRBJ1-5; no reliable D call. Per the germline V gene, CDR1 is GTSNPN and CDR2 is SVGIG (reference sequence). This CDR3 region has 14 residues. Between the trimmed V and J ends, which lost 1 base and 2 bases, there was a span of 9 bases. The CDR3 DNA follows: TGTGCCTGGAGTGGGGCTGGGGGCAATCAGCCCCAGCATTTT. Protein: CAWSGAGGNQPQHF.

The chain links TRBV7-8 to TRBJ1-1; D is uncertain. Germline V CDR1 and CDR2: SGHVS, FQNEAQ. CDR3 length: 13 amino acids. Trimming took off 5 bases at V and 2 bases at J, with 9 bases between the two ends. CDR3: CASSQLVNTEAFF. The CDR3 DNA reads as TGTGCCAGCAGCCAGCTAGTAAACACTGAAGCTTTCTTT. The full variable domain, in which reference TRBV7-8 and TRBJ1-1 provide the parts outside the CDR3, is GAGVSQSPRYKVAKRGQDVALRCDPISGHVSLFWYQQALGQGPEFLTYFQNEAQLDKSGLPSDRFFAERPEGSVSTLKIQRTQQEDSAVYLCASSQLVNTEAFFGQGTRLTVV.

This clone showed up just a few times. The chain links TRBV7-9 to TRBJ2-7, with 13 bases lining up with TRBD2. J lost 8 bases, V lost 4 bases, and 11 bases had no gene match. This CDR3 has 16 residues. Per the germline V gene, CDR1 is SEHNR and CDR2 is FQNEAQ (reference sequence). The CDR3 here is CASSSGLAGPTLKQYF. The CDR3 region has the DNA TGTGCCAGCAGCTCGGGACTAGCGGGACCTACCTTGAAGCAGTACTTC.

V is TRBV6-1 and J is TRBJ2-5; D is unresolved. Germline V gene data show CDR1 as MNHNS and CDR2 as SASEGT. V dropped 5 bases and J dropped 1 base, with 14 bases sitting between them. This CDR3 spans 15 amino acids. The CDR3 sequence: CASSFPRTSQETQYF. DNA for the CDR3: TGTGCCAGCAGTTTTCCACGGACCTCCCAAGAGACCCAGTACTTC.

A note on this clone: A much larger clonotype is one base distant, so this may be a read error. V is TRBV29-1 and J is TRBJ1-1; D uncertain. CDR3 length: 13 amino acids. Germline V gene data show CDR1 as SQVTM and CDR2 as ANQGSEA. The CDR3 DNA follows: TGCGGCGTCACAGTAGGGTTAGACACTGAAGCTTTCTTT. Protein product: CGVTVGLDTEAFF.

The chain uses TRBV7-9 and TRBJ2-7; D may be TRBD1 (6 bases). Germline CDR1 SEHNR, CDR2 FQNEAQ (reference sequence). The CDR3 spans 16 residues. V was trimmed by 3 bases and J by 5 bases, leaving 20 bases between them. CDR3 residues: CASSFRTQQGVHEQYF. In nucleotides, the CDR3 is TGTGCCAGCAGCTTCCGAACACAACAGGGTGTCCACGAGCAGTACTTC. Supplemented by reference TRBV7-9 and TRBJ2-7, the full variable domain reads DTGVSQNPRHKITKRGQNVTFRCDPISEHNRLYWYRQTLGQGPEFLTYFQNEAQLEKSRLLSDRFSAERPKGSFSTLEIQRTEQGDSAMYLCASSFRTQQGVHEQYFGPGTRLTVT.

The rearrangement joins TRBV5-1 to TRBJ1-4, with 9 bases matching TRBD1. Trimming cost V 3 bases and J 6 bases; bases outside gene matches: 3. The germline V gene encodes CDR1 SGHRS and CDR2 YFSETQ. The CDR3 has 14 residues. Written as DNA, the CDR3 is TGCGCCAGCAGCTCCCGGGACAGGGATGAAAAACTGTTTTTT. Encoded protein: CASSSRDRDEKLFF.

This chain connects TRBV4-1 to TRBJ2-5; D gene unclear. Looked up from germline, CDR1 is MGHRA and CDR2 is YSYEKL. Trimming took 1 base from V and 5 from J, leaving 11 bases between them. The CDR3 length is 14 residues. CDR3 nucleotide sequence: TGCGCCAGCAGCCAAGGTTCCGGGTATGAGACCCAGTACTTC. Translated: CASSQGSGYETQYF.

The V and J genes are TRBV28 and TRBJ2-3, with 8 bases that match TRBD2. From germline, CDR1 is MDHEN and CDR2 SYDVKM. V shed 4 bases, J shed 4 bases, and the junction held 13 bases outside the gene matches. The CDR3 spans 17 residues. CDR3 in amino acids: CASSSLPVSGNADTQYF. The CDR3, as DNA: TGTGCCAGCAGTTCCCTCCCCGTTAGCGGGAATGCAGATACGCAGTATTTT.

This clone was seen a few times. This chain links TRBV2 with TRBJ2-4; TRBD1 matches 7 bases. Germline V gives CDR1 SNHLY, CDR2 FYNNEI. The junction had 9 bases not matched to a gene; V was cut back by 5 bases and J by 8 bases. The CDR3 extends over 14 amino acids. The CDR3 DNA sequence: TGTGCCAGCAGTCTTACAACAGGGGATGACATTCAGTACTTC. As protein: CASSLTTGDDIQYF.

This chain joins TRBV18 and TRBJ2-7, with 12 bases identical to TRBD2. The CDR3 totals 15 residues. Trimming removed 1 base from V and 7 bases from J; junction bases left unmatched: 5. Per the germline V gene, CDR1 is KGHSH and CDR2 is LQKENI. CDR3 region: CASSPRLAGVEEQYF. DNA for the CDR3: TGTGCCAGCTCACCACGACTAGCGGGAGTTGAAGAGCAGTACTTC. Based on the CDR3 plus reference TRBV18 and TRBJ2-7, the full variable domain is NAGVMQNPRHLVRRRGQEARLRCSPMKGHSHVYWYRQLPEEGLKFMVYLQKENIIDESGMPKERFSAEFPKEGPSILRIQQVVRGDSAAYFCASSPRLAGVEEQYFGPGTRLTVT.

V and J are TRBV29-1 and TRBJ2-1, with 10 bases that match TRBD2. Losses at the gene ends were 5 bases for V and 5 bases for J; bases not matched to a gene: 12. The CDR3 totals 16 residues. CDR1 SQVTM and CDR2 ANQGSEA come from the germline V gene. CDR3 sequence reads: CSVPSSGGGRDNEQFF. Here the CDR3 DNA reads TGCAGCGTTCCTTCTAGCGGGGGAGGTCGTGACAATGAGCAGTTCTTC.

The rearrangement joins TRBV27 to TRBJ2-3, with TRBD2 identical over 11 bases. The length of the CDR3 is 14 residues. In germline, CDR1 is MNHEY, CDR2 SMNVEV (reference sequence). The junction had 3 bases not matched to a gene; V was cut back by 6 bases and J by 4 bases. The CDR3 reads CASRLLAGADTQYF. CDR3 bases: TGTGCCAGCAGACTACTAGCGGGAGCAGATACGCAGTATTTT.

The CDR3 loop reads CASSDGTRLSDTQYF. The CDR3 DNA reads TGCGCCAGCAGCGACGGGACTAGGTTGTCAGATACGCAGTATTTT. The chain couples TRBV5-1 to TRBJ2-3, with 8 bases identical to TRBD2. This CDR3 spans 15 amino acids. The germline gives CDR1 SGHRS, CDR2 YFSETQ. V lost 4 bases to trimming and J lost 4 bases; unmatched junction nucleotides: 8.

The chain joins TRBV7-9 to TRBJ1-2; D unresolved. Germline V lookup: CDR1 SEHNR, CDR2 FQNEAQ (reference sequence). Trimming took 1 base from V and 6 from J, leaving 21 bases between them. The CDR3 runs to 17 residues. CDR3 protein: CASSLDPWRRVEDGYTF. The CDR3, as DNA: TGTGCCAGCAGCTTAGACCCGTGGCGTAGGGTGGAGGATGGCTACACCTTC.

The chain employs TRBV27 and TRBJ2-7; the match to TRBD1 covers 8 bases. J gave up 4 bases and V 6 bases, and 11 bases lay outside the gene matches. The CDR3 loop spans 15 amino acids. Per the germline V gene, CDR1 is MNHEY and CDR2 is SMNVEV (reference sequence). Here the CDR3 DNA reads TGTGCCAGCAGGGACAGGGCTCTTTCCTCTTACGAGCAGTACTTC. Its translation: CASRDRALSSYEQYF.

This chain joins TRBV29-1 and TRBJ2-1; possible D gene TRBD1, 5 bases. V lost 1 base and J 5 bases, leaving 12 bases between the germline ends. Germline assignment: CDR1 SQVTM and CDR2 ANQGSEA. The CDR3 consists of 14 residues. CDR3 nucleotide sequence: TGCAGCGTTGAAGTAGTGGCAGGGAACAATGAGCAGTTCTTC. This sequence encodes CSVEVVAGNNEQFF.

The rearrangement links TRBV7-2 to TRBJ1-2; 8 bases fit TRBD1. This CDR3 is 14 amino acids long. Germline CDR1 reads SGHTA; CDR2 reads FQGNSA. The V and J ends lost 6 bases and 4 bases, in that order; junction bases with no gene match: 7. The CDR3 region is CASSHLTGAYGYTF. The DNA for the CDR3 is TGTGCCAGCAGTCACCTGACAGGGGCCTATGGCTACACCTTC.

CDR3 protein: CASSVAYTSEEQFF. Here the CDR3 DNA reads TGTGCCAGCAGCGTAGCCTACACTAGCGAAGAGCAGTTCTTC. J is TRBJ2-1 and V is TRBV9; 7 nucleotides match TRBD2. CDR1 is SGDLS, CDR2 YYNGEE, per germline. J was trimmed by 10 bases and V by 0 bases; bases with no gene match: 7. The CDR3 loop spans 14 amino acids.